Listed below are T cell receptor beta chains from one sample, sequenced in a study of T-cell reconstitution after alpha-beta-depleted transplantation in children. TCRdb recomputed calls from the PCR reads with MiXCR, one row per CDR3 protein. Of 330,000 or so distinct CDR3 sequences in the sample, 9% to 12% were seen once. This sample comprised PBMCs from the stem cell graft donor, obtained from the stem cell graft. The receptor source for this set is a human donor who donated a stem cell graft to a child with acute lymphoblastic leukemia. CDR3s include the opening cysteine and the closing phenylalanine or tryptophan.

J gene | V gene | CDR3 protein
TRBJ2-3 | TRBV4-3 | CASSQDPHTDTQYF
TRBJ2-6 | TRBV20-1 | CCARGRDSVSGANVLTF
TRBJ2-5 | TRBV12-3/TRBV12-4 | CASRRLRQETQYF
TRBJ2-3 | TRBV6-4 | CASSDSRGTDTQYF
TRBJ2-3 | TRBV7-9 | CASSSIPDTQYF
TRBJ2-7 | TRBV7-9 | CASSSAAGAIYSYEQYF
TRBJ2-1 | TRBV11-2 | CASSPSGGYGEQFF
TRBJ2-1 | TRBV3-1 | CASSPLAGHNEQFF
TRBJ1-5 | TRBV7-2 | CASSLEGTRNQPQHF
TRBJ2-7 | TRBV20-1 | CSALGTSGRESYEQYF